What follows describes a single T cell receptor (beta chain). Other DNA variants within this sample encode the same CDR3. The data belong to a study of beta chain features in type 1 diabetes. CD45RO/CCR7/CD25/CD127/CD95/CD27 staining was used to isolate CD4+ naive, central memory, regulatory and stem cell-like memory cells by sorting. Of the isolated RNA, all was reverse transcribed, and so the sequenced material was expressed TCRB transcripts. Assay: immunoSEQ multiplex PCR; the TCRdb copy retains only in-frame clones and omits some. The table lists 300,000 to 350,000 clones, approximately 8.2% of them singletons. What was sequenced was central memory CD4+ T cells from blood. This receptor was identified in a woman under 30 in good health.

CDR3: CASSLGLAYEQYF. In nucleotides, the CDR3 is TGTGCCAGCAGCCTGGGACTAGCGTACGAGCAGTACTTC. The genes are TRBV7-2 and TRBJ2-7; 10 bases are shared with TRBD2. V gave up 5 bases and J gave up 4 bases; unmatched junction bases: 2. The CDR3 is 13 amino acids. From germline, CDR1 is SGHTA and CDR2 FQGNSA.